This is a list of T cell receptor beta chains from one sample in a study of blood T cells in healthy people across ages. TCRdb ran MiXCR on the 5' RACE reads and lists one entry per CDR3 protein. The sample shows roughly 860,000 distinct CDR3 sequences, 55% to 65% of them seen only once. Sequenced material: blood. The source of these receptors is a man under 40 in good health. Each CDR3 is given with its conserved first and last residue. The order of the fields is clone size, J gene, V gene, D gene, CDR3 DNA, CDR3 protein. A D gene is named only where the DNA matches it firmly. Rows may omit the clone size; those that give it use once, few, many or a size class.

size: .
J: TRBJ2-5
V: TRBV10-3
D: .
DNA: TGTGCCATCAGTCCCCGACAGAGCCGTTGGCAAGAGACCCAGTACTTC
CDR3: CAISPRQSRWQETQYF

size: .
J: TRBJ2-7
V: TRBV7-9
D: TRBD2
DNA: TGTGCCAGCAGCTTAGTGGGCGGGGGGCGCCTCGAGCAGTACTTC
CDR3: CASSLVGGGRLEQYF

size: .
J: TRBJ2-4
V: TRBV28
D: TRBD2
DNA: TGTGCCAGCAGCTTACAGCGGGGGGCCTGGGAGCAGTACTTC
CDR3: CASSLQRGAWEQYF

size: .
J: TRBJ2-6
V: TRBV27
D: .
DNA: TGTGCCAGCGGGCCCGGGGCCAACGTCCTGACTTTC
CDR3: CASGPGANVLTF

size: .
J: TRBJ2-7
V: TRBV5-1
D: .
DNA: TGCGCCAGCAGCTTGGCACTTTTTAATGAGCAGTACTTC
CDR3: CASSLALFNEQYF

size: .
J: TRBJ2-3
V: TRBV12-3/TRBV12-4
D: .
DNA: TGTGCCAGCAGTTTAGAGGACTGGAGGGAAGATACGCAGTATTTT
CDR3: CASSLEDWREDTQYF

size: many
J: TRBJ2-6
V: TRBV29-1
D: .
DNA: TGCAGCGTTCAGGGATCCGGGGCCAACGTCCTGACTTTC
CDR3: CSVQGSGANVLTF

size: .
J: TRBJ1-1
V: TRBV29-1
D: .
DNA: TGCAGCGTTGAGGAGGTTGAGACTGAAGCTTTCTTT
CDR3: CSVEEVETEAFF

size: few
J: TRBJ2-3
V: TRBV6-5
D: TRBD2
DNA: TGTGCCAGCAGTTACCGCGGGGGGGGCACAGATACGCAGTATTTT
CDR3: CASSYRGGGTDTQYF

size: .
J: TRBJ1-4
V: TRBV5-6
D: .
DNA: TGTGCCACTACTGGCAGGGATGGTGAAAAACTGTTTTTT
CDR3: CATTGRDGEKLFF

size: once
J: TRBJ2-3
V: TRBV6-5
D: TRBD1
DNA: TGTGCCACCCAACAGGGGCGCACAGATACGCAGTATTTT
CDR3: CATQQGRTDTQYF

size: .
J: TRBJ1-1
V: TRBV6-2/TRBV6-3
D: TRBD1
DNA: TGTGCCAGCAGTTGGACAGGGTCGTACACTGAAGCTTTCTTT
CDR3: CASSWTGSYTEAFF

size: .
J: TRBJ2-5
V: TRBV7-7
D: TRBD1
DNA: TGTGCCAGCAGCTTAGCGCCTGACAGGGAAGAGACCCAGTACTTC
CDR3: CASSLAPDREETQYF

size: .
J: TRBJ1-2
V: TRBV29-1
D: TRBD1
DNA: TGCAGCGTTGACCCCGGGACAGCAGTTGGCTACACCTTC
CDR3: CSVDPGTAVGYTF

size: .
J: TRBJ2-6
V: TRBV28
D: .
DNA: TGTGCCAGCAGTTTGGAAGGGTTAGGAGGGGCCAACGTCCTGACTTTC
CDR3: CASSLEGLGGANVLTF